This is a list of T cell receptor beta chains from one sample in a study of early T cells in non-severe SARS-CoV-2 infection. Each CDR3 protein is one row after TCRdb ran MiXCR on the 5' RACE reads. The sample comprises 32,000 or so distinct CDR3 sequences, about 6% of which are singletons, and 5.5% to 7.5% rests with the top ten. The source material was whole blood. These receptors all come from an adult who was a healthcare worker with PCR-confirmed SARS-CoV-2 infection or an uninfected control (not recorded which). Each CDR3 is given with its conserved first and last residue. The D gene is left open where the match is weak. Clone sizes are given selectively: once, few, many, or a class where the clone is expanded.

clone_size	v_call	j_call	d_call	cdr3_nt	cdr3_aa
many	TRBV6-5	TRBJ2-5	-	TGTGCCAGCAGTTACTCGGGCATTGTTTACTTC	CASSYSGIVYF
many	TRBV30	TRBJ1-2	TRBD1	TGTGCCTGGCGCCAGACAGGGGGCAACTATGGCTACACCTTC	CAWRQTGGNYGYTF
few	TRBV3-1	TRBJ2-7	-	TGTGCCAGCAGCCCCGCTTACGAGCAGTACTTC	CASSPAYEQYF
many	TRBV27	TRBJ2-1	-	TGTGCCAGCAGTAAATCGGGACTCTACAATGAGCAGTTCTTC	CASSKSGLYNEQFF
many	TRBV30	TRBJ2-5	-	TGTGCCTGGAGTCAGGAGGGAAGAGAGACCCAGTACTTC	CAWSQEGRETQYF
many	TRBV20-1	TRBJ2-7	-	TGCAGTGCTCAAGGGGGGGTAAACTACGAGCAGTACTTC	CSAQGGVNYEQYF
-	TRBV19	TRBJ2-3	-	TGTGCCAGTACCCCGACGGCCAGCACAGATACGCAGTATTTT	CASTPTASTDTQYF
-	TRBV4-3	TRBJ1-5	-	TGCGCCAGCAGCCATCGGTACGGGGAAAGGCAGCCCCAGCATTTT	CASSHRYGERQPQHF
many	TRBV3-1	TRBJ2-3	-	TGTGCCAGCAGCTGGGGCCCTCCCGGGACAGATACGCAGTATTTT	CASSWGPPGTDTQYF
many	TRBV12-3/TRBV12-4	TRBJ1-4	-	TGTGCCAGCAGTTTTTTCTTTATCACAAGTACAACTAATGAAAAACTGTTTTTT	CASSFFFITSTTNEKLFF
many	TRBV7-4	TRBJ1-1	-	TGTGCCAGCAGCCGCCTCGGACCCCGTCGAAAAGAAGCTTTCTTT	CASSRLGPRRKEAFF
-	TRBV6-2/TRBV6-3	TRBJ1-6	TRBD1	TGTGCCAGCCGGGACAGGGGTAATTCACCCCTCCACTTT	CASRDRGNSPLHF